These 18 T cell receptor beta chains came from one sample sequenced in a study of blood T cell repertoires in COVID-19. The table came from immunoSEQ multiplex PCR; TCRdb's copy has only in-frame clones and leaves some out. The table includes 55,000 to 75,000 clones, about three quarters detected once. What was sequenced was peripheral blood. All receptors derive from a human donor in a cohort sampled during active COVID-19.

The CDR3 sequence: CASSHLSGTSGGNGEQFF. CDR3 DNA: TGCGCCAGCAGCCACCTTAGCGGGACTAGCGGGGGGAACGGTGAGCAGTTCTTC. This chain joins TRBV4-3 and TRBJ2-1; TRBD2 matches 15 bases. V dropped 3 bases and J dropped 9; count of bases not matched to a gene: 12. The CDR3 is made up of 18 amino acids. The germline CDR1 and CDR2 sequences are LGHNA and YSLEER.

CDR3 in DNA: TGTGCCAGCAGTTTAACCCCGGGGGTCTCTGCCAAAAACATTCAGTACTTC. It specifies CASSLTPGVSAKNIQYF. The V call is TRBV28, the J call TRBJ2-4; tentatively, D is TRBD2 (6 bases). The CDR3 spans 17 residues. Germline values: CDR1 MDHEN, CDR2 SYDVKM. The ends were cut back, 2 bases at V and 1 base at J, with 15 bases in the middle.

This clone was recorded only once. The chain combines TRBV10-2 with TRBJ2-1; D is uncertain. The CDR3 is 13 residues long. Trimming pared 0 bases from V and 10 bases from J, leaving 10 bases between. Germline V lookup: CDR1 WSHSY, CDR2 SAAADI. The DNA of the CDR3 is TGCGCCAGCAGTGAGTCTAGCACGGAGGAGCAGTTCTTC. It is translated as CASSESSTEEQFF.

J is TRBJ1-5 and V is TRBV19; no definite D call. The germline CDR1 and CDR2 sequences are LNHDA and SQIVND (reference sequence). The CDR3 has 15 residues. Trimming cost V 3 bases and J 3 bases, with 12 bases left between them. CDR3: CASSILSGDNQPQHF. The CDR3 DNA reads TGTGCCAGTAGTATTTTGTCGGGAGACAATCAGCCCCAGCATTTT.

V usage is TRBV7-2 and J usage is TRBJ2-3; the match to TRBD2 covers 13 bases. With 5 bases clipped from V and 4 bases from J, the junction kept 6 bases outside the gene matches. The germline V gene encodes CDR1 SGHTA and CDR2 FQGNSA. There are 16 residues in the CDR3. In DNA form, the CDR3 reads TGTGCCAGCAGCCTAAGACTAGCGGGGGGCGCAGATACGCAGTATTTT. Its protein product is CASSLRLAGGADTQYF.

J is TRBJ1-1 and V is TRBV15; D call uncertain. V was pared by 5 bases and J by 1 base, with 8 bases between. Germline assignment: CDR1 LNHNV and CDR2 YYDKDF (reference sequence). The CDR3 runs to 13 residues. The CDR3 region is CATSLTANTEAFF. The CDR3 DNA follows: TGTGCCACCAGCCTTACAGCGAACACTGAAGCTTTCTTT.

The chain is built from TRBV5-1 and TRBJ2-3, with TRBD2 matching over 9 bases. J lost 2 bases, V lost 1 base, and 5 bases had no gene match. The CDR3 runs to 16 residues. Germline V CDR1 and CDR2: SGHRS, YFSETQ. The CDR3 region is CASSLFSGGLTDTQYF. CDR3 coding DNA: TGCGCCAGCAGCTTGTTTAGCGGGGGCCTCACAGATACGCAGTATTTT.

The chain uses TRBV11-2 and TRBJ2-7; D perhaps matches TRBD1 (5 bases). V shed 2 bases and J shed 4 bases, with 15 bases lying between them. Germline assignment: CDR1 SGHAT and CDR2 FQNNGV. The CDR3 loop spans 15 amino acids. CDR3 DNA sequence: TGTGCCAGCAGCTTACAAAGGGGATTGACGTACGAGCAGTACTTC. It encodes CASSLQRGLTYEQYF.

This clone was counted between two and nine times. This chain connects TRBV14 to TRBJ1-6; TRBD1 matches at 10 bases. From germline, CDR1 is SGHDN and CDR2 FVKESK. CDR3 length: 16 amino acids. With V trimmed by 3 bases and J by 14 bases, 13 bases remained unmatched. CDR3 sequence reads: CASSHPRTGGGESLHF. The CDR3 nucleotides are TGTGCCAGCAGCCACCCAAGGACAGGGGGGGGTGAATCCCTCCACTTT.

This chain uses TRBV7-2 with TRBJ2-1, with D maybe TRBD2 (6 bases). The length of the CDR3 is 16 residues. The germline gives CDR1 SGHTA, CDR2 FQGNSA. Trimming took off 0 bases at V and 7 bases at J, with 16 bases between the two ends. CDR3 sequence: CASSLASGTLLNEQFF. Written as DNA, the CDR3 is TGTGCCAGCAGCTTAGCCTCCGGGACTCTTTTGAATGAGCAGTTCTTC.

The rearrangement uses TRBV10-2 and TRBJ2-3, with TRBD2 matching 7 bases. CDR1 is WSHSY and CDR2 is SAAADI in the germline V gene. The CDR3 spans 14 residues. V gave up 9 bases and J gave up 3 bases; unmatched junction bases: 9. CDR3 region: CASTSVGRTDTQYF. DNA for the CDR3: TGCGCCAGTACTAGCGTGGGTCGGACAGATACGCAGTATTTT.

V usage is TRBV19 and J usage is TRBJ2-3; 13 bases are a match to TRBD2. The V gene end was trimmed by 6 bases and the J gene end by 6 bases; junction bases not matched to a gene: 6. The germline gives CDR1 LNHDA, CDR2 SQIVND (reference sequence). CDR3 length equals 15 residues. CDR3 residues: CASRPQTSGRDTQYF. CDR3 nucleotide sequence: TGTGCCAGTAGGCCCCAGACTAGCGGGAGGGATACGCAGTATTTT. Drawing the rest from reference TRBV19 and TRBJ2-3, the complete variable domain is DGGITQSPKYLFRKEGQNVTLSCEQNLNHDAMYWYRQDPGQGLRLIYYSQIVNDFQKGDIAEGYSVSREKKESFPLTVTSAQKNPTAFYLCASRPQTSGRDTQYFGPGTRLTVL.

This chain connects TRBV7-9 to TRBJ2-3; D uncertain. V was shortened by 5 bases and J by 5 bases, with 8 bases between the two germline ends. Germline V lookup: CDR1 SEHNR, CDR2 FQNEAQ (reference sequence). This CDR3 has 12 amino acids. The CDR3 here is CASSRELDTQYF. The CDR3 region has the DNA TGTGCCAGCAGCCGAGAATTAGATACGCAGTATTTT.

The V call is TRBV3-1 (or the pseudogene TRBV3-2), the J call TRBJ1-1; TRBD1 aligns across 7 bases. CDR3 size: 15 residues. J was trimmed by 3 bases and V by 4 bases; bases with no gene match: 8. Germline V gene sequence: CDR1 LGHDT, CDR2 YNNKEL (reference sequence). The CDR3 sequence is CASSPKWDSYTEAFF. CDR3 coding DNA: TGTGCCAGCAGCCCGAAATGGGACAGCTACACTGAAGCTTTCTTT.

V and J are TRBV6-2 or TRBV6-3 and TRBJ2-1; D may be TRBD2 (5 bases). Germline CDR1 and CDR2: MNHEY and SVGEGT. This CDR3 region has 15 residues. V was cut by 5 bases and J by 0 bases, with 11 bases left in between. The CDR3 reads CASSRTPASYNEQFF. CDR3 bases: TGTGCCAGCAGTCGGACTCCCGCCTCCTACAATGAGCAGTTCTTC.

The V call is TRBV7-2, the J call TRBJ2-3, with TRBD2 identical over 10 bases. The germline V gene encodes CDR1 SGHTA and CDR2 FQGNSA. V lost 6 bases, J lost 0 bases, and 9 bases stayed unmatched. CDR3 length: 17 amino acids. CDR3 coding DNA: TGTGCCAGCAGAACCGGGACTAGCGTCCCAAGCACAGATACGCAGTATTTT. This encodes CASRTGTSVPSTDTQYF.

The chain couples TRBV2 to TRBJ2-3, with 9 positions matching TRBD2. Germline V gene sequence: CDR1 SNHLY, CDR2 FYNNEI. After removal of 8 bases from V and 1 base from J, the junction contained 10 bases not matched to a gene. The CDR3 consists of 16 residues. CDR3 coding DNA: TGTGCCAGCTTAGCGGGAGCGGGCGGGGGCACAGATACGCAGTATTTT. It yields the protein CASLAGAGGGTDTQYF. Supplemented by reference TRBV2 and TRBJ2-3, the full variable domain reads EPEVTQTPSHQVTQMGQEVILRCVPISNHLYFYWYRQILGQKVEFLVSFYNNEISEKSEIFDDQFSVERPDGSNFTLKIRSTKLEDSAMYFCASLAGAGGGTDTQYFGPGTRLTVL.

V and J are TRBV11-2 and TRBJ2-1; 9 bases fit TRBD1. V trimming: 7 bases; J trimming: 2 bases; junction bases outside the gene matches: 6. Germline V CDR1 and CDR2: SGHAT, FQNNGV. The CDR3 spans 15 residues. The CDR3 protein is CASTPDRGTYNEQFF. The CDR3 nucleotides read TGTGCCAGCACCCCCGACAGGGGGACCTACAATGAGCAGTTCTTC.